This record concerns one TCR beta chain sequence. The antigen it binds to is not known. The record has no base qualities; no much larger clone is one base away. These data are taken from a study of blood T cell repertoires in COVID-19 (dated by TCRdb to the early 2020s). At the level of the whole study: Samples from collaborators originated in the United States, Italy and Spain and spanned both the acute and convalescent phases of COVID-19. The prospective study material was composed of cDNA or gDNA derived from T cells, B-cell-depleted T cells, or PBMCs. Subjects who had been exposed to COVID-19, were actively infected with it, or had recovered from it provided the deeply sampled blood TCRbeta repertoires that made up the dataset. HLA class I and class II types, where available, came from metadata supplied by the sample provider rather than from assay-based typing. The repertoires were released in a freely available public database intended as a resource for research on the immune response to SARS-CoV-2. The samples were drawn from the first 160 participants of the ongoing ImmuneRACE study and from over 950 subjects provided by 6 global collaborators. A de-identified subject ID, COVID-19 status, age in years and sex were almost always included in the sample metadata. What the research found in general, with its limitations: The quantity of clinical and demographic metadata differed by source and by participant and was supplied without curation.

TCRbeta CDR3 regions were amplified from genomic DNA by means of the immunoSEQ Assay, a bias-controlled multiplex PCR. The study's own analysis went as follows. The number of nucleated cells in each sample was estimated by amplification of reference gene primers within the assay. To quantify the absolute abundance of each unique TCRbeta CDR3 rearrangement, sequence reads were collapsed and filtered. For each sample, productive Simpson clonality was calculated by taking the square root of Simpson's diversity index across productive rearrangements. Entries here come from immuneACCESS through TCRdb and include only in-frame sequences with V and J called. Some clones fail to appear in such tables; in the studies checked, an unresolved V gene covers under half of the shortfall, and the cause of the remainder is unknown. That table furnishes V, J and clone size, whereas the DNA furnished D and trimming. The sample table holds more than 85,000 clones, of which about 88% were seen once. The ten most abundant clones make up around 3% of the sample.

Each collaborating institution followed its own protocols to collect whole blood in K2EDTA tubes. For TCRbeta analysis, collaborators shipped samples as frozen whole blood, isolated PBMCs, or DNA extracted from either of those sample types. CDR1 and CDR2 (SGDLS, YYNGEE) derive from the germline V gene. Trimming takes 4 bases from V and 6 bases from J, and the germline ends sit 14 bases apart. CDR3 length: 13 amino acids, cysteine to phenylalanine. Solely the CDR3 DNA is kept, with 39 bases framed from the first base. In this chain, TRBV9 is recombined with TRBJ2-7; a tentative D match to TRBD1 spans 5 bases. The receptor was isolated from a woman aged 80 or over with acute or convalescent COVID-19. Input material: peripheral blood. The CDR3 in this case is CASSSIPQGEQYF. The bases read TGTGCCAGCAGCTCCATCCCCCAGGGCGAGCAGTACTTC.